A single sample is the source of the 6 T cell receptor beta chains below, sequenced in a study of T cell responses to AZD1222 COVID-19 vaccine. TCRdb's copy holds only in-frame clones and misses some; the assay was immunoSEQ multiplex PCR. The data contain about 70,000 clones, about 85% of them singletons. Specimen: peripheral blood, collected on day 0 of AZD1222 vaccination. These receptor sequences come from an adult in good health.

The rearrangement links TRBV28 to TRBJ1-1; D gene unclear. V shed 5 bases and J shed 7 bases, with 11 bases lying between them. Germline V gene sequence: CDR1 MDHEN, CDR2 SYDVKM. The CDR3 is 12 amino acids. The CDR3 DNA reads TGTGCCAGCAGTCGAGCACATGGTGAAGCTTTCTTT. Protein: CASSRAHGEAFF.

The V and J genes are TRBV24-1 and TRBJ2-7; maybe TRBD2 (5 bases). Trimming cost V 3 bases and J 3 bases, with 8 bases left between them. This CDR3 comprises 13 residues. The germline CDR1 and CDR2 sequences are KGHDR and SFDVKD. This chain's CDR3 is CATSDNGGYEQYF. The CDR3 nucleotides are TGTGCCACCAGTGATAACGGAGGCTACGAGCAGTACTTC.

This chain uses TRBV23-1 with TRBJ2-3; D is possibly TRBD1 or TRBD2 (5 bases each). TRBV23-1 qualifies as an ORF whose function is uncertain. Trimming took 4 bases from V and 5 from J, leaving 10 bases between them. The CDR3 covers 13 residues. CDR3 DNA: TGCGCCAGCAGTCCCCGGGGCCGAGATACGCAGTATTTT. The encoded protein is CASSPRGRDTQYF.

This clone was recorded once. V usage is TRBV12-3 or TRBV12-4 and J usage is TRBJ1-6; D remains unclear. CDR3 length equals 13 residues. With 2 bases removed from V and 10 bases from J, the gap between germline ends came to 9 bases. The CDR3 reads CASSLYDGSPLHF. The CDR3 bases are TGTGCCAGCAGTTTATATGATGGATCACCCCTCCACTTT.

The DNA for the CDR3 is TGTGCCAGCAGCTTAGGCAGTCCACGAGATACGCAGTATTTT. This codes for CASSLGSPRDTQYF. The gene calls are TRBV11-2 and TRBJ2-3; D ambiguous. CDR1 and CDR2 (germline): SGHAT, FQNNGV. Trimming shortened V by 1 base and J by 5 bases, and 10 bases separated the two germline ends. The CDR3 length is 14 residues.

This chain joins TRBV6-5 and TRBJ1-6, with D unresolved. In germline, CDR1 is MNHEY, CDR2 SVGAGI. With 5 bases removed from V and 7 bases from J, the gap between germline ends came to 12 bases. This CDR3 has 14 residues. CDR3 amino acids: CASSPHDLNSPLHF. CDR3 DNA sequence: TGTGCCAGCAGTCCCCACGACCTCAATTCACCCCTCCACTTT.